This T cell receptor (beta chain) was recovered during a study of T-cell memory formation after mild COVID-19. On the study more broadly: TCR clustering was largely donor specific. Whole-study findings and limits: Among clones contracting day 15 to 85, CD4/CD8 was balanced, whereas later expanders leaned CD4+.

Constant-segment-primed 5'RACE gave TCR alpha and TCR beta cDNA libraries with sample barcodes and UMIs. A single record per CDR3 protein comes from TCRdb applying MiXCR to the 5' RACE reads. The repertoire includes 50,000 or so distinct CDR3 sequences, less than 15% of them detected once, and about 25% sits in the top ten. As for this clonotype: Its antigen is unidentified.

The CDR3 totals 17 residues. Trimming removed 1 base from V and 4 bases from J, with 17 bases in between. In germline, CDR1 is LGHNT, CDR2 FRNRAP. This chain joins TRBV12-5 and TRBJ1-5; TRBD1 might be the D (5 bases). The sequence derives from a man between 18 and 35 years old who had mild COVID-19 (a few samples of this study predate the infection). Cell type and time point are not known. Sequencing was performed on PBMCs or a T cell subset sorted from them (not recorded which). CDR3 protein: CASGLGKGKVDNQPQHF. CDR3 DNA: TGTGCTAGTGGTTTGGGCAAGGGGAAAGTAGATAATCAGCCCCAGCATTTT. The full variable domain, completed using reference TRBV12-5 and TRBJ1-5, is DARVTQTPRHKVTEMGQEVTMRCQPILGHNTVFWYRQTMMQGLELLAYFRNRAPLDDSGMPKDRFSAEMPDATLATLKIQPSEPRDSAVYFCASGLGKGKVDNQPQHFGDGTRLSIL.